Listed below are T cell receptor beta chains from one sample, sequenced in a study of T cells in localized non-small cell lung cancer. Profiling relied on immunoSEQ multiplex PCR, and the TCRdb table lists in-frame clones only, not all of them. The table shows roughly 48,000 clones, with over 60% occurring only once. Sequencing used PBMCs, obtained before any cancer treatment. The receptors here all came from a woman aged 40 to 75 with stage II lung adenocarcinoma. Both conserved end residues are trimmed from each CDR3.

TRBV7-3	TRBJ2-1	ASSLWGTGYNEQF
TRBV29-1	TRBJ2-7	SVESRGGEQY
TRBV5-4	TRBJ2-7	ASSSRVAGKYEQY
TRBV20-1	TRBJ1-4	SAREIEKLF
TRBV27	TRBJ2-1	ASKRSSYNEQF
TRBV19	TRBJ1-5	ASSSPGQGLGPQH
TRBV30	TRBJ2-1	ARAGGLSSYNEQF
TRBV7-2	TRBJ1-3	ASSLGDSRTGNTIY
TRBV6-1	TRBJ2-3	ASSSGGATDTQY
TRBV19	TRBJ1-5	ASSPRVLGGGQPQH
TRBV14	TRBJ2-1	ASSQAPRYRYDSYNEQF
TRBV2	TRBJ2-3	ASTSLGGATEMQY
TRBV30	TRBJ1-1	AWSVGPPAF
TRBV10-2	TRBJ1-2	ASSVGDYGYT
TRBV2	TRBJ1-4	ASSEARGVEIGEKLF
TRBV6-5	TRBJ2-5	ASSYFGSHDQETQY
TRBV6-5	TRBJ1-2	ASSYRGRAEDGRT
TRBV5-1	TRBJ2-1	ASSTTGQYNEQF
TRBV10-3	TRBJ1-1	AISESGTENLNTEAF
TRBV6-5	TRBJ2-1	ASSNRLAEYNEQF
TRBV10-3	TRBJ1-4	AISEGGSNEKLF
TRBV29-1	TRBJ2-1	SVAETDSYNEQF
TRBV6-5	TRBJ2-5	ASSYSTGVRETQY
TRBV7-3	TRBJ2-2	ASSLSGYFTGAGELF
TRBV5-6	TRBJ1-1	ASSLLDRPNTEAF
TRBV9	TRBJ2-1	ASSDGGGAYNEQF
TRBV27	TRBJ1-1	ASSLGEDTEAF
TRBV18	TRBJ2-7	ASSPDSTYEQY
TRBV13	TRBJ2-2	ASISPGEENTGELF
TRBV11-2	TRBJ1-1	ASSLTSSLNAEAF
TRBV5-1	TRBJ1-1	ASRVTGDTEAF
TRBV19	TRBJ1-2	ASSSRGRGYGYT
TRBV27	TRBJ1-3	ASSLSGSSGNTIY
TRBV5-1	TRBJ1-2	ASSLGVFYGYT
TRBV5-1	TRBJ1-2	ASSLEVDSYGYT
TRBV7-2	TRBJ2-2	ASSRVAGGGELF
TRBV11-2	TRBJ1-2	ASSPDRAVGGYT
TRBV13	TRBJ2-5	ASSSHPTSGGEETQY
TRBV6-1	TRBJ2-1	ASSELDGGPYNEQF
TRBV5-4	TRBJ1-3	ASSTAAAGNTIY
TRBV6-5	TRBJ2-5	ASSYHTSGGETQY
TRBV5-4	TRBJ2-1	ASSSTGTGRGNEQF
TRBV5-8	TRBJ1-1	ASSLRQGGTEAF
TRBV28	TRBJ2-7	ASSPSGGQVYEQY
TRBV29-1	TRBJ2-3	SVAFRFTDTQY
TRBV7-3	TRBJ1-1	ASSLQTGGNTEAF
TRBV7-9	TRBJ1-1	ASSLVVGGSGTEAF
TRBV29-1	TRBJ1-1	SATTGQEAF